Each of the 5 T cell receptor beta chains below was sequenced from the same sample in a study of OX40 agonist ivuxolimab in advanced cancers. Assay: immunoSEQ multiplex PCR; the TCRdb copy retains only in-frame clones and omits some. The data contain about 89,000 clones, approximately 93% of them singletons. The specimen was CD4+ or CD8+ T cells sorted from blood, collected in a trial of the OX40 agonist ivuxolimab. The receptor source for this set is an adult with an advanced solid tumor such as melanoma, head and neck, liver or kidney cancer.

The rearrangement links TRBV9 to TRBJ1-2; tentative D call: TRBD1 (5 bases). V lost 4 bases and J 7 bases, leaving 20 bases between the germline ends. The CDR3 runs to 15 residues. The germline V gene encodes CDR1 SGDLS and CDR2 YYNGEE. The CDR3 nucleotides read TGTGCCAGCAGCCCCCTATGGGGGGACGGACTTGGCTACACCTTC. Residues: CASSPLWGDGLGYTF.

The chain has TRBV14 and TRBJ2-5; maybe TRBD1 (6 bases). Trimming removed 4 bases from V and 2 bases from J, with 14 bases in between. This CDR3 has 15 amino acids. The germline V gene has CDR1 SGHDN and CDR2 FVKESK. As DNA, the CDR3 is TGTGCCAGCAGCCCCATCCGGACAGTTCAAGAGACCCAGTACTTC. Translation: CASSPIRTVQETQYF.

CDR3 DNA sequence: TGTGCCAGCAGTAACCCGCGGACAGGGGGGGAGACTGAAGCTTTCTTT. Its translation is CASSNPRTGGETEAFF. This sequence joins TRBV28 and TRBJ1-1; 10 nucleotides match TRBD1. Germline-derived CDR1 and CDR2 are MDHEN and SYDVKM. Losses at the gene ends were 5 bases for V and 5 bases for J; bases not matched to a gene: 11. This CDR3 contains 16 residues.

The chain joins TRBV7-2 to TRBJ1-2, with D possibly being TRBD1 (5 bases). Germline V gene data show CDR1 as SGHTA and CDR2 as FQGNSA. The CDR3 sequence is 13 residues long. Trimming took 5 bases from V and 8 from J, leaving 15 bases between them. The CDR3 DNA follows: TGTGCCAGCAGCCAAATTAGGGGTGCCGGCTACACCTTC. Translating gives CASSQIRGAGYTF. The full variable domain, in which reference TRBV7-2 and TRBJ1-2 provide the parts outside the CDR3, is GAGVSQSPSNKVTEKGKDVELRCDPISGHTALYWYRQSLGQGLEFLIYFQGNSAPDKSGLPSDRFSAERTGGSVSTLTIQRTQQEDSAVYLCASSQIRGAGYTFGSGTRLTVV.

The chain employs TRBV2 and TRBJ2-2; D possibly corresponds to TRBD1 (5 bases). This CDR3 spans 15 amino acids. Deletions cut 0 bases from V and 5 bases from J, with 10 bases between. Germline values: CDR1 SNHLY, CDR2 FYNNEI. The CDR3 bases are TGTGCCAGCAGTGAAGCCAGGGCTCGGACCGGGGAGCTGTTTTTT. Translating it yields CASSEARARTGELFF.